This is a list of T cell receptor beta chains from one sample in a study of blood T cell repertoires in COVID-19. TCRdb keeps only in-frame clones here, not all; method: immunoSEQ multiplex PCR. The sample has about 170,000 clones, about 86% seen once. The sequencing sample was made of peripheral blood. The receptors were sampled from an older man with active or convalescent COVID-19. CDR3s include the opening cysteine and the closing phenylalanine or tryptophan. Each record gives: J gene, V gene, D gene, clone size, CDR3 DNA, CDR3 protein. D genes are given only for firm matches. Clone size is stated in some rows and not others, as once, few, many or a class when expanded.

TRBJ2-1 TRBV9 TRBD1 . TGTGCCAGCAGCGATCAAATCGGACAGGGGGCTTTGAATGAGCAGTTCTTC CASSDQIGQGALNEQFF
TRBJ1-1 TRBV3-1/TRBV3-2 . . TGTGCCAGCAGCCAAGTTGGCGGCAGTGAAGCTTTCTTT CASSQVGGSEAFF
TRBJ2-1 TRBV5-1 TRBD2 few TGCGCCAGCAGCTGGACGGGGGGGTCCTACAATGAGCAGTTCTTC CASSWTGGSYNEQFF
TRBJ1-2 TRBV7-3 TRBD1 . TGTGCCAGCAGCGTAAAAGGGACAGGGGGCTATGGCTACACCTTC CASSVKGTGGYGYTF
TRBJ1-1 TRBV11-3 . . TGTGCCAGCAGCATTGGACAATCTGAAGCTTTCTTT CASSIGQSEAFF
TRBJ2-2 TRBV7-2 . . TGTGCCAGCAGCTTAGCAGAGGGTACCGGGGAGCTGTTTTTT CASSLAEGTGELFF
TRBJ1-1 TRBV18 . . TGTGCCAGCTCACCTCCCGGGTTGAACACTGAAGCTTTCTTT CASSPPGLNTEAFF
TRBJ2-7 TRBV4-2 . once TGTGCCAGCAGCCAAGGGAGGGGTACCTACGAGCAGTACTTC CASSQGRGTYEQYF
TRBJ2-3 TRBV20-1 TRBD2 . TGCAGTGCTAGTCCCACTAGCGGGATGAGGACAGATACGCAGTATTTT CSASPTSGMRTDTQYF
TRBJ1-3 TRBV19 TRBD1 . TGTGCCAGTAGTATAGTTCGCGGACAGGAGGTCCCTGGAAACACCATATATTTT CASSIVRGQEVPGNTIYF
TRBJ2-1 TRBV6-5 . . TGTGCCAGCAGGGGGAGCTCCTACAATGAGCAGTTCTTC CASRGSSYNEQFF
TRBJ2-1 TRBV15 . . TGTGCCACCAGCAGAGGGTACGGAGAGAATGAGCAGTTCTTC CATSRGYGENEQFF
TRBJ1-4 TRBV29-1 . . TGCAGCGTTGACCCCTTGGGGGGGGGAGATGAAAAACTGTTTTTT CSVDPLGGGDEKLFF
TRBJ2-2 TRBV7-2 . . TGTGCCAGCAGCCCACCGGGCGGGGAGCTGTTTTTT CASSPPGGELFF
TRBJ2-2 TRBV14 . . TGTGCCAGCAGCCAAGATTTGTGGCAGGGTGTCGGGGAGCTGTTTTTT CASSQDLWQGVGELFF